This TCR beta chain emerged from a study of cytomegalovirus exposure and HLA in healthy donors. The PCR employed 60 Vbeta primers together with 13 Jbeta primers. Here immunoSEQ multiplex PCR was the method, and the copy in TCRdb shows in-frame clones only, minus some. This table has 100,000 to 120,000 clones, nearly 15% appearing once. The length of the CDR3 is 12 residues. Trimming removed 3 bases from V and 11 bases from J, with 14 bases in between. CDR1 GTSNPN and CDR2 SVGIG come from the germline V gene (reference sequence). Sample: PBMCs. The receptor was derived from a female donor in good health and CMV-seronegative. The chain links TRBV30 to TRBJ2-4; perhaps TRBD2 as D (6 bases). In nucleotides, the CDR3 is TGTGCCTGGAGCGGACGCGGGGTTGTTCAGTACTTC. As protein: CAWSGRGVVQYF.